Listed here are 29 T cell receptor beta chains from one sample, sequenced in a study of shared T cell receptors in the human thymus. Some clones are missing from TCRdb's copy, which holds only in-frame ones; the method was immunoSEQ multiplex PCR. The table includes some 700,000 clones, 80% to 90% detected once. This same sample was also part of a study on human thymus T cells.

Sequenced: thymocytes. The receptors were gathered from a girl under three years old with a congenital heart defect.

This clone was observed once. V is TRBV25-1 and J is TRBJ2-3; tentative D call: TRBD1 (6 bases). There are 14 residues in the CDR3. CDR1 is MGHDK, CDR2 SYGVNS, per germline. The V end lost 3 bases, the J end lost 8 bases, and 15 bases lay between the germline ends. CDR3 residues: CASSDQGLHGTQYF. CDR3 sequence (DNA): TGTGCCAGCAGTGACCAGGGGTTACATGGTACGCAGTATTTT.

With regard to this clone: The junction departs from germline at one end; a sequencing error may be responsible. The V call is TRBV5-1, the J call TRBJ1-6; D is undetermined. Germline loops: CDR1 SGHRS, CDR2 YFSETQ. This CDR3 spans 13 amino acids. The CDR3 here is CVSSLRENSPLHF. CDR3 DNA: TGCGTCAGCAGTCTGAGGGAAAATTCACCCCTCCACTTT.

This chain joins TRBV5-1 and TRBJ2-1, with 7 bases that match TRBD1. V trimming: 7 bases; J trimming: 7 bases; junction bases outside the gene matches: 14. The CDR3 spans 15 residues. Germline loops: CDR1 SGHRS, CDR2 YFSETQ. CDR3 DNA sequence: TGCGCCAGCTCGGATCCCGGGACAGAGATAAATGAGCAGTTCTTC. This gives the protein CASSDPGTEINEQFF. Using reference TRBV5-1 and TRBJ2-1 for the parts outside the CDR3, the full variable domain is KAGVTQTPRYLIKTRGQQVTLSCSPISGHRSVSWYQQTPGQGLQFLFEYFSETQRNKGNFPGRFSGRQFSNSRSEMNVSTLELGDSALYLCASSDPGTEINEQFFGPGTRLTVL.

This rearrangement joins TRBV7-2 to TRBJ2-7; 12 bases fit TRBD2. Trimming took 4 bases from V and 3 from J; bases not matched to a gene: 7. CDR1 is SGHTA and CDR2 is FQGNSA in the germline V gene. This CDR3 spans 16 amino acids. CDR3 in amino acids: CASSSLTSGSDYEQYF. CDR3 bases: TGTGCCAGCAGCTCACTGACTAGCGGGAGCGACTACGAGCAGTACTTC.

V usage is TRBV19 and J usage is TRBJ1-5; 7 positions agree with TRBD1. The CDR3 extends over 18 amino acids. The V segment lost 4 bases and the J segment 0 bases; nucleotides outside the gene matches: 12. Germline V gene sequence: CDR1 LNHDA, CDR2 SQIVND (reference sequence). CDR3: CASSTYPGQKYSNQPQHF. CDR3 sequence (DNA): TGTGCCAGTAGTACTTACCCGGGACAGAAATATAGCAATCAGCCCCAGCATTTT.

This sequence joins TRBV5-1 and TRBJ1-3; no clear D. With 4 bases removed from V and 0 bases from J, the gap between germline ends came to 11 bases. This CDR3 region has 15 residues. Germline V gene sequence: CDR1 SGHRS, CDR2 YFSETQ. The CDR3 reads CASSLALSSGNTIYF. DNA for the CDR3: TGCGCCAGCAGCCTCGCTCTATCCTCTGGAAACACCATATATTTT.

CDR3 in amino acids: CASSEAFRVWWDTEAFF. The CDR3 DNA reads as TGTGCCAGCAGTGAAGCTTTCAGGGTTTGGTGGGACACTGAAGCTTTCTTT. This chain connects TRBV2 to TRBJ1-1; weak D call: TRBD1 (5 bases). Trimming stripped 0 bases from V and 3 bases from J, with 17 bases between. From germline, CDR1 is SNHLY and CDR2 FYNNEI. The CDR3 covers 17 residues.

This rearrangement joins TRBV19 to TRBJ1-5, with unresolved D. Germline lookup yields CDR1 LNHDA and CDR2 SQIVND (reference sequence). V shed 7 bases and J shed 5 bases, with 21 bases lying between them. This CDR3 is built from 16 residues. The CDR3 is CASNDRSSSSDQPQHF. In DNA, the CDR3 is TGTGCCAGTAATGACCGCTCTAGTAGCTCTGATCAGCCCCAGCATTTT.

J is TRBJ2-1 and V is TRBV9, with a tentative D call TRBD2 (6 bases). Germline V gene lookup returns CDR1 SGDLS and CDR2 YYNGEE. This CDR3 contains 15 residues. V lost 4 bases and J 2 bases, leaving 13 bases between the germline ends. In DNA, the CDR3 is TGTGCCAGCAGCACTCTTGGGGGGACCTACAATGAGCAGTTCTTC. This sequence encodes CASSTLGGTYNEQFF.

The CDR3 DNA is TGTGCCAGCGCGACGGATAGCTTGAACACTGAAGCTTTCTTT. The encoded protein is CASATDSLNTEAFF. The V and J genes are TRBV2 and TRBJ1-1; D call uncertain. The CDR3 sequence is 14 residues long. CDR1 is SNHLY and CDR2 is FYNNEI in the germline V gene. With 8 bases removed from V and 0 bases from J, the gap between germline ends came to 13 bases.

The chain combines TRBV6-6 with TRBJ2-7, with D uncertain. CDR3 size: 11 residues. V was shortened by 2 bases and J by 7 bases, with 6 bases between the two germline ends. Germline CDR1 reads MNHNY; CDR2 reads SVGAGI (reference sequence). CDR3 region: CASSYSQEQYF. DNA of the CDR3: TGTGCCAGCAGTTACAGCCAAGAGCAGTACTTC.

The gene calls are TRBV30 and TRBJ2-1; TRBD2 matches 7 bases. CDR1 is GTSNPN and CDR2 is SVGIG in the germline V gene (reference sequence). The CDR3 totals 13 residues. V dropped 4 bases and J dropped 7; count of bases not matched to a gene: 7. The CDR3 DNA sequence: TGTGCCTGGAACCTAGTGCGGGGGAATGAGCAGTTCTTC. Protein: CAWNLVRGNEQFF. The whole variable domain, remainder taken from reference TRBV30 and TRBJ2-1, is SQTIHQWPATLVQPVGSPLSLECTVEGTSNPNLYWYRQAAGRGLQLLFYSVGIGQISSEVPQNLSASRPQDRQFILSSKKLLLSDSGFYLCAWNLVRGNEQFFGPGTRLTVL.

The V and J genes are TRBV6-5 and TRBJ1-1, with D unresolved. This CDR3 region has 14 residues. Trimming took 0 bases from V and 8 from J, leaving 13 bases between them. Germline V CDR1 and CDR2: MNHEY, SVGAGI. In DNA form, the CDR3 reads TGTGCCAGCAGTTACTCGGGTGCCGGGGAAGAAGCTTTCTTT. Encoded protein: CASSYSGAGEEAFF.

This chain uses TRBV7-9 with TRBJ1-1; D not certain. This CDR3 is 13 amino acids long. From germline, CDR1 is SEHNR and CDR2 FQNEAQ (reference sequence). V lost 5 bases to trimming and J lost 6 bases, with 13 bases between them. Written as DNA, the CDR3 is TGTGCCAGCAGCCCCTGGCTGGTGCCTGAAGCTTTCTTT. This translates into CASSPWLVPEAFF.

This sequence joins TRBV4-1 and TRBJ2-7, with 10 bases matching TRBD2. Germline lookup yields CDR1 MGHRA and CDR2 YSYEKL. CDR3 size: 18 residues. After removal of 0 bases from V and 4 bases from J, the junction contained 12 bases not matched to a gene. The DNA for the CDR3 is TGCGCCAGCAGCCAAGAACTCGGGCGGGGACTAGCGATTTACGAGCAGTACTTC. It codes for CASSQELGRGLAIYEQYF.

This clone was seen just once. V usage is TRBV9 and J usage is TRBJ2-5, with a weak D call TRBD2 (5 bases). The CDR3 is made up of 15 amino acids. Trimming took off 4 bases at V and 5 bases at J, with 18 bases between the two ends. Germline-derived CDR1 and CDR2 are SGDLS and YYNGEE. The CDR3 region has the DNA TGTGCCAGCAGCAAGCTCACCGATGGGGAGGAGACCCAGTACTTC. This codes for CASSKLTDGEETQYF. The full variable domain, completed using reference TRBV9 and TRBJ2-5, is DSGVTQTPKHLITATGQRVTLRCSPRSGDLSVYWYQQSLDQGLQFLIQYYNGEERAKGNILERFSAQQFPDLHSELNLSSLELGDSALYFCASSKLTDGEETQYFGPGTRLLVL.

This chain connects TRBV5-1 to TRBJ2-7; tentative D call: TRBD1 (6 bases). The CDR3 consists of 18 residues. Germline lookup yields CDR1 SGHRS and CDR2 YFSETQ. V was trimmed by 4 bases and J by 3 bases, leaving 26 bases between them. DNA of the CDR3: TGCGCCAGCAGCCTTGGGGGCCCCTCCACTAGGGCAATCTACGAGCAGTACTTC. This sequence encodes CASSLGGPSTRAIYEQYF.

This clone occurred a few times. The chain has TRBV11-2 and TRBJ2-7; 7 bases match TRBD2. Germline CDR1 and CDR2: SGHAT and FQNNGV. The CDR3 sequence is 14 residues long. Trimming cost V 3 bases and J 2 bases; bases outside gene matches: 4. The CDR3 reads CASSLRGLAYEQYF. For the CDR3, the DNA is TGTGCCAGCAGCTTGCGGGGGTTAGCCTACGAGCAGTACTTC.

The chain employs TRBV25-1 and TRBJ1-2; no definite D call. V lost 4 bases to trimming and J lost 8 bases, with 17 bases between them. CDR1 MGHDK and CDR2 SYGVNS come from the germline V gene. The CDR3 consists of 14 residues. For the CDR3, the DNA is TGTGCCAGCAGTGGCACAATTAGAACGGGGGGCTACACCTTC. Its translation: CASSGTIRTGGYTF.

The V call is TRBV4-1, the J call TRBJ1-5; 7 bases align to TRBD1. This CDR3 is 14 amino acids long. CDR1 is MGHRA, CDR2 YSYEKL, per germline. The V gene end was trimmed by 3 bases and the J gene end by 9 bases; junction bases not matched to a gene: 8. The chain's CDR3 is CASSQGQPHRPQHF. CDR3 nucleotide sequence: TGCGCCAGCAGCCAGGGACAGCCGCATAGGCCCCAGCATTTT.

V is TRBV5-1 and J is TRBJ1-1; possibly TRBD1 for D (6 bases). Germline V CDR1 and CDR2: SGHRS, YFSETQ. The V gene lost 0 bases and the J gene lost 5 bases, with 14 bases spanning the gap. There are 15 residues in the CDR3. The CDR3 DNA follows: TGCGCCAGCAGCTTGGAGAGACAGGTAAGAACTGAAGCTTTCTTT. Its protein is CASSLERQVRTEAFF.

CDR3 in amino acids: CASSHGEGPATNEKLFF. The CDR3 nucleotides read TGTGCCAGCAGCCACGGGGAGGGGCCCGCAACTAATGAAAAACTGTTTTTT. The V call is TRBV5-4, the J call TRBJ1-4, with D possibly being TRBD1 (5 bases). Trimming removed 4 bases from V and 0 bases from J, with 16 bases in between. The CDR3 contains 17 residues. Per the germline V gene, CDR1 is SGHNT and CDR2 is YYREEE (reference sequence).

V usage is TRBV29-1 and J usage is TRBJ2-1; D ambiguous. The ends were cut back, 8 bases at V and 3 bases at J, with 14 bases in the middle. This CDR3 spans 13 amino acids. Germline-derived CDR1 and CDR2 are SQVTM and ANQGSEA. CDR3 amino acids: CSTDYEDYNEQFF. The CDR3 DNA follows: TGCAGCACAGATTACGAAGACTACAATGAGCAGTTCTTC.

This clone was observed a single time. The rearrangement links TRBV6-5 to TRBJ1-2, with 9 bases that match TRBD1. CDR1 and CDR2 (germline): MNHEY, SVGAGI. The ends lost 5 bases at V and 8 bases at J; junction bases unmatched: 6. CDR3 size: 13 residues. The CDR3 is CASSPTGGWGYTF. Here the CDR3 DNA reads TGTGCCAGCAGTCCAACAGGGGGCTGGGGCTACACCTTC.

The V call is TRBV12-5, the J call TRBJ1-4; D ambiguous. The CDR3 runs 16 residues. Deletions cut 3 bases from V and 8 bases from J, with 19 bases between. Per the germline V gene, CDR1 is LGHNT and CDR2 is FRNRAP. The CDR3 bases are TGTGCTAGTGGTTTCACAGTTTCGTCTCGTTGGGAAAAACTGTTTTTT. Its protein product is CASGFTVSSRWEKLFF.

This clone was counted between two and nine times. This same CDR3 is encoded by further DNA sequences in the sample. The chain links TRBV5-4 to TRBJ1-6; D may be TRBD1 (6 bases). This CDR3 is built from 16 residues. V lost 2 bases and J lost 6, with 15 bases in between. Per germline, CDR1 SGHNT and CDR2 YYREEE (reference sequence). CDR3 DNA sequence: TGTGCCAGCAGCTTTAGTTGGACAGCTTCTAATTCACCCCTCCACTTT. This sequence encodes CASSFSWTASNSPLHF.

CDR3 sequence (DNA): TGTGCCAGCAGCCAAGGATTTCTTTTTTCAGGGTCCTACGAGCAGTACTTC. Translated, it gives CASSQGFLFSGSYEQYF. This chain uses TRBV28 with TRBJ2-7, with D tentatively TRBD1 (5 bases). Germline-derived CDR1 and CDR2 are MDHEN and SYDVKM. This CDR3 region has 17 residues. V was trimmed by 6 bases and J by 1 base, leaving 22 bases between them.

The rearrangement uses TRBV14 and TRBJ2-3; perhaps TRBD1 as D (5 bases). The CDR3 totals 15 residues. Germline V CDR1 and CDR2: SGHDN, FVKESK. V was clipped by 4 bases and J by 0 bases, with 11 bases between them. The CDR3 protein is CASSPLQVSTDTQYF. The CDR3 coding sequence is TGTGCCAGCAGCCCATTACAGGTTAGCACAGATACGCAGTATTTT.

V usage is TRBV9 and J usage is TRBJ1-2, with D hard to call. The CDR3 runs 15 residues. From germline, CDR1 is SGDLS and CDR2 YYNGEE. Trimming stripped 0 bases from V and 5 bases from J, with 14 bases between. CDR3 DNA: TGTGCCAGCAGCGTAGGAATGAGGGCCAAATATGGCTACACCTTC. It specifies CASSVGMRAKYGYTF.